This T cell receptor (beta chain) is drawn from a study of human T cells and chemical hapten exposure. TCRdb processed the RACE reads anew with MiXCR; each CDR3 protein has one entry. The table includes around 300,000 distinct CDR3 sequences, roughly 6.9% detected once. Time point: patch test 1, 2 weeks after DPC sensitization. The treatment is: therapeutic diphenylcyclopropenone sensitization with weekly scalp DPC. Trimming pared 0 bases from V and 4 bases from J, leaving 16 bases between. The CDR3 covers 16 residues. Germline V gene lookup returns CDR1 SGDLS and CDR2 YYNGEE. This sequence joins TRBV9 and TRBJ1-2; D perhaps matches TRBD1 (5 bases). Sequencing was performed on whole blood, taken in connection with sensitization to the hapten diphenylcyclopropenone (DPC). The receptor was isolated from a woman aged 18-35 years with alopecia areata. Some clones in this sample may be carry-over from other donors' samples. The CDR3 reads CASSVVGQGPGYGYTF. CDR3 coding DNA: TGTGCCAGCAGCGTAGTGGGCCAGGGACCAGGCTATGGCTACACCTTC.